This T cell receptor (beta chain) was sequenced for a study of blood T cell repertoires in COVID-19. Overall study: Sources were T cells, B-cell-depleted T cells, or PBMCs; the material itself was cDNA or gDNA.

Participants came from some 23 US areas, aged about 18 to 95 years. Donors in Cohort 3 who had recovered were those with two negative PCRs, healthcare professional clearance, or resolution of their symptoms. Per the authors' pipeline: Estimation of nucleated cell counts was performed using reference gene primer amplification. Data came from immunoSEQ multiplex PCR; TCRdb stores just in-frame clones and leaves some out. V, J and clone size reflect that table, while D and trimming were determined from the DNA. The table includes about 330,000 clones, 80% to 90% detected once. CDR3 length equals 15 residues. V shed 0 bases, J shed 4 bases, and the junction held 2 bases outside the gene matches. Germline values: CDR1 SGHNT, CDR2 YYREEE (reference sequence).

This sequence was found in a man aged 30-40 years who had recovered from COVID-19. Sequenced sample: PBMCs or T cells enriched from blood (not recorded which). The genes are TRBV5-4 and TRBJ1-3; 9 bases are shared with TRBD1. CDR3 in DNA: TGTGCCAGCAGCTTGGACAGGGGGCGCGGAAACACCATATATTTT. Its protein is CASSLDRGRGNTIYF. Using reference TRBV5-4 and TRBJ1-3 for the parts outside the CDR3, the full variable domain is ETGVTQSPTHLIKTRGQQVTLRCSSQSGHNTVSWYQQALGQGPQFIFQYYREEENGRGNFPPRFSGLQFPNYSSELNVNALELDDSALYLCASSLDRGRGNTIYFGEGSWLTVV.